This TCR beta chain derives from a study of blood T cell repertoires in COVID-19. In the study overall: Spain, Italy and the United States supplied samples that represented acute and convalescent COVID-19. Sources were T cells, B-cell-depleted T cells, or PBMCs; the material itself was cDNA or gDNA.

TCRdb's copy holds only in-frame clones and misses some; the assay was immunoSEQ multiplex PCR. The data contain roughly 140,000 clones, around 81% of them singletons. Germline V CDR1 and CDR2: MNHEY, SVGAGI. The CDR3 length is 12 residues. Between the trimmed V and J ends, which lost 2 bases and 7 bases, there was a span of 6 bases. The TCR was taken from a human donor in a cohort sampled during active COVID-19. The chain couples TRBV6-5 to TRBJ2-1, with D unresolved. Sequenced sample: peripheral blood. Here the CDR3 DNA reads TGTGCCAGCAGTTACCGTGAGAATGAGCAGTTCTTC. It yields the protein CASSYRENEQFF.